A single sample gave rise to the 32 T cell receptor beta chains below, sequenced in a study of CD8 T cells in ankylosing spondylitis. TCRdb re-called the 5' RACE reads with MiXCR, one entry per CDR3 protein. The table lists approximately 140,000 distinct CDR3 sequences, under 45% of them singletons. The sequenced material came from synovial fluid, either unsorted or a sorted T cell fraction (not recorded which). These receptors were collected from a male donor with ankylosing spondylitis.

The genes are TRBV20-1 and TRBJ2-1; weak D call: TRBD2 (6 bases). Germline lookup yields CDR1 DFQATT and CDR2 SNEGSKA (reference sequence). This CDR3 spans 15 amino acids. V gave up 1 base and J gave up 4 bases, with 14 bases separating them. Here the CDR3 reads CSARGPGVAYNEQFF. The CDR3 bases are TGCAGTGCTAGAGGGCCGGGAGTTGCGTACAATGAGCAGTTCTTC.

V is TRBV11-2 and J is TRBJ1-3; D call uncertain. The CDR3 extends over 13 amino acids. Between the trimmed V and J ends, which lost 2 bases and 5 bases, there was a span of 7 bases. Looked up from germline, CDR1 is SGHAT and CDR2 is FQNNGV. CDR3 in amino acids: CASSLIYRNTIYF. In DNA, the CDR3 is TGTGCCAGCAGCTTAATTTATAGAAACACCATATATTTT.

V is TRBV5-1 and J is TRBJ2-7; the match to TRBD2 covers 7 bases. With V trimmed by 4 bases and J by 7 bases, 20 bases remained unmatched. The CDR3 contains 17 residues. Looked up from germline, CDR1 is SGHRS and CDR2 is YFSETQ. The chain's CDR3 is CASSGRPGWTRSGEQYF. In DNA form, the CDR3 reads TGCGCCAGCAGCGGAAGGCCCGGCTGGACTAGATCGGGGGAGCAGTACTTC.

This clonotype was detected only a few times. The CDR3 protein is CASSKAGTQPSTDTQYF. As DNA, the CDR3 is TGTGCCAGCAGCAAAGCCGGGACACAACCCAGCACAGATACGCAGTATTTT. The chain carries TRBV12-3 or TRBV12-4 and TRBJ2-3; weak D call: TRBD1 (6 bases). Trimming removed 6 bases at V and 0 bases at J, with 19 bases between. The CDR3 consists of 17 residues.

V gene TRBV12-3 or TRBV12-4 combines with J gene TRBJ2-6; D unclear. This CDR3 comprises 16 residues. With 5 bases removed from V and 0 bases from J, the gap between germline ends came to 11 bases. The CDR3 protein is CASSPLSFSGANVLTF. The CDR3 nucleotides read TGTGCCAGCAGTCCCCTAAGTTTCTCTGGGGCCAACGTCCTGACTTTC.

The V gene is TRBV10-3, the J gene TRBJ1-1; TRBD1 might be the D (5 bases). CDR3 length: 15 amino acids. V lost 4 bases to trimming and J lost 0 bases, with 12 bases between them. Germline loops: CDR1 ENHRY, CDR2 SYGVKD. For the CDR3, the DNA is TGTGCCATCAGTGTCCGACAGAGAATGAACACTGAAGCTTTCTTT. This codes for CAISVRQRMNTEAFF.

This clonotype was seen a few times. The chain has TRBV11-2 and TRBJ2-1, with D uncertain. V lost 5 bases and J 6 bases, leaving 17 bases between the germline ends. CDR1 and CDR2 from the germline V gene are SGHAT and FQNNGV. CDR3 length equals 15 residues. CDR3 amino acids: CASSLAAPVGNEQFF. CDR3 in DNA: TGTGCCAGCAGCCTTGCGGCCCCCGTGGGCAATGAGCAGTTCTTC.

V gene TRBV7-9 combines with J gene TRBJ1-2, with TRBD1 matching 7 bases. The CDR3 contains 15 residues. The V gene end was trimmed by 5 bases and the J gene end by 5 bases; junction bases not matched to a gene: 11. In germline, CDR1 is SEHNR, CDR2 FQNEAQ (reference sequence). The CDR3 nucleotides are TGTGCCAGCAGCCCGGGGACAGCCAAGCTATATGGCTACACCTTC. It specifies CASSPGTAKLYGYTF.

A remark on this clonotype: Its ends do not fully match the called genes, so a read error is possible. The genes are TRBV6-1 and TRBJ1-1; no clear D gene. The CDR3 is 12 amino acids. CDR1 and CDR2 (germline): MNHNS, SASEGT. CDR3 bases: TGTGCCAGCAGTGAAGTTGCAGCCGGCCATGGGTTT. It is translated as CASSEVAAGHGF.

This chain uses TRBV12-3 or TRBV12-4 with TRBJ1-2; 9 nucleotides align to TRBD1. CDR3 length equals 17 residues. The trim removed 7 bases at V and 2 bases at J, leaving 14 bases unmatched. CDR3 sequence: CASNPGQGIESNYGYTF. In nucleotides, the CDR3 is TGTGCCAGCAATCCGGGACAGGGAATAGAATCCAACTATGGCTACACCTTC.

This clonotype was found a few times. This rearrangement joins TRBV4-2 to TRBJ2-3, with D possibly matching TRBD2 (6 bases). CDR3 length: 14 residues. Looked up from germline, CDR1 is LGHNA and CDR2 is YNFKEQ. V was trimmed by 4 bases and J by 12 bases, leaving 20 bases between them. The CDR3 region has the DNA TGTGCCAGCAGCCGAATGATAGCGGACTCCAACCAGTATTTT. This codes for CASSRMIADSNQYF.

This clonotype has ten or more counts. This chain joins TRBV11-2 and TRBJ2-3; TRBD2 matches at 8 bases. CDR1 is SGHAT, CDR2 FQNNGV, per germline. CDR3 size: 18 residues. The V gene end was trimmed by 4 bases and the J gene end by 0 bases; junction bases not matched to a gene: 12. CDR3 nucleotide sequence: TGTGCCAGCAGCTCTCCCGGGGGGGGCGGGCCAAGCACAGATACGCAGTATTTT. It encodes CASSSPGGGGPSTDTQYF.

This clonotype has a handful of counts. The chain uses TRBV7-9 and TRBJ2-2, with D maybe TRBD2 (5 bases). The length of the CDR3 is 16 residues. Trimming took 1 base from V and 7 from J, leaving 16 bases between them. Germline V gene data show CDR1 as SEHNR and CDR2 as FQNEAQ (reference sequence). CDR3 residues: CASSLGLARRNGELFF. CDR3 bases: TGTGCCAGCAGCTTAGGGCTAGCCCGACGGAACGGGGAGCTGTTTTTT.

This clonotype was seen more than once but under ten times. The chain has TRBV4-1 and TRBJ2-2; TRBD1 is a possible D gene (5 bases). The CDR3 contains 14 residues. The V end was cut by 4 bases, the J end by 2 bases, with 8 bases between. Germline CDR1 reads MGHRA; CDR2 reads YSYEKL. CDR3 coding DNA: TGCGCCAGCAGCCCGGACACTAACACCGGGGAGCTGTTTTTT. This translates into CASSPDTNTGELFF.

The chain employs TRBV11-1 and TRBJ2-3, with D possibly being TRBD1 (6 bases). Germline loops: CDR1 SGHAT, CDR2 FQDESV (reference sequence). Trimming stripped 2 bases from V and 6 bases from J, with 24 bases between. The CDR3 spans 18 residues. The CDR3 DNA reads TGTGCCAGCAGCTTAATGCCCCCGTGGGCAGGGGATAGGGATACGCAGTATTTT. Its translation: CASSLMPPWAGDRDTQYF.

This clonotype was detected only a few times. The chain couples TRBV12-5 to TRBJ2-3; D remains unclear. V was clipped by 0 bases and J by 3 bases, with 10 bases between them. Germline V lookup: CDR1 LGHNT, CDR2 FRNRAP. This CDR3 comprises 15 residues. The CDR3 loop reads CASGLVLRNTDTQYF. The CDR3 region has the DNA TGTGCTAGTGGTTTGGTACTGAGGAATACAGATACGCAGTATTTT.

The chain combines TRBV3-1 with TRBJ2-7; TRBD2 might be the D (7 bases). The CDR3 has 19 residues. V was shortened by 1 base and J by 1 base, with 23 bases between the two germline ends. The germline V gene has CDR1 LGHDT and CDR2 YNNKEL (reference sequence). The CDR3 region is CASSQALFHPGGTSYEQYF. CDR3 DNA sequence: TGTGCCAGCAGCCAAGCCCTATTCCATCCGGGGGGCACATCCTACGAGCAGTACTTC.

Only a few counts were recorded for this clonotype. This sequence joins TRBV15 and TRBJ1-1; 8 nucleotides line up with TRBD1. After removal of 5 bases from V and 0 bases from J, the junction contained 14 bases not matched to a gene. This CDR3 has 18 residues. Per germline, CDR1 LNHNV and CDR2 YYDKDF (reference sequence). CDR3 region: CATSAPGRTGNMNTEAFF. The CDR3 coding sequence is TGTGCCACCAGCGCCCCGGGAAGGACAGGGAACATGAACACTGAAGCTTTCTTT. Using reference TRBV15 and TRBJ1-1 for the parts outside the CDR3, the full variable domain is DAMVIQNPRYQVTQFGKPVTLSCSQTLNHNVMYWYQQKSSQAPKLLFHYYDKDFNNEADTPDNFQSRRPNTSFCFLDIRSPGLGDTAMYLCATSAPGRTGNMNTEAFFGQGTRLTVV.

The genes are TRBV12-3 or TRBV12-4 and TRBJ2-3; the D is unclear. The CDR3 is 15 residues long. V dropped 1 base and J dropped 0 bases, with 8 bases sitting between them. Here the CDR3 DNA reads TGTGCCAGCAGTTTAGGGACCTCTAGCACAGATACGCAGTATTTT. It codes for CASSLGTSSTDTQYF.

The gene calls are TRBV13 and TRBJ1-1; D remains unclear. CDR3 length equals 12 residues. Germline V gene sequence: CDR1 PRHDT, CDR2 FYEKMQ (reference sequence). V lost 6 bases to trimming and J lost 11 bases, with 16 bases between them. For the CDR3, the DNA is TGTGCCAGCAGGCAGTGGGCCCGGGAGGCTTTCTTT. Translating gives CASRQWAREAFF.

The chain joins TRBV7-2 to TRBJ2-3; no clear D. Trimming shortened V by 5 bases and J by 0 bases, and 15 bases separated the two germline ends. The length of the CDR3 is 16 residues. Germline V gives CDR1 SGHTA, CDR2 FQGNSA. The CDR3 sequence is CASSSLTASSTDTQYF. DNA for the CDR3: TGTGCCAGCAGCAGTCTTACAGCGTCAAGCACAGATACGCAGTATTTT.

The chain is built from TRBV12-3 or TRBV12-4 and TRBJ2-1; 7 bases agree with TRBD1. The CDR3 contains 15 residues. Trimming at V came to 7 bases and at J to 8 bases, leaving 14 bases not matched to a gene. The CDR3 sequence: CASKDDRDLSDEQFF. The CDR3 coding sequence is TGTGCCAGCAAAGACGACAGGGATTTGTCGGATGAGCAGTTCTTC.

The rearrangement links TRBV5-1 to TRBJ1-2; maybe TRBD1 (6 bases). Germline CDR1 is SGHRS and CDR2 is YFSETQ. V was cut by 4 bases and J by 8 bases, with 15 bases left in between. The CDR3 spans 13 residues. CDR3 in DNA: TGCGCCAGCAGCCGGGGGCGCACTATGGGCTACACCTTC. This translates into CASSRGRTMGYTF.

The CDR3 DNA is TGTGCCAGCAGTTTTATAACTAATGAAAAACTGTTTTTT. Its translation: CASSFITNEKLFF. This chain connects TRBV12-3 or TRBV12-4 to TRBJ1-4; D not resolved. V was pared by 3 bases and J by 1 base, with 3 bases between. The CDR3 extends over 13 amino acids.

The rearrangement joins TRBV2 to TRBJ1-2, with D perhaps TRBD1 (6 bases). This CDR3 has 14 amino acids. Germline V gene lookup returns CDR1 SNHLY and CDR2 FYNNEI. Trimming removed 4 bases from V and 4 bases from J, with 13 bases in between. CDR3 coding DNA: TGTGCCAGCAGTGGTTGGGAAGGGGGCTATGGCTACACCTTC. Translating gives CASSGWEGGYGYTF.

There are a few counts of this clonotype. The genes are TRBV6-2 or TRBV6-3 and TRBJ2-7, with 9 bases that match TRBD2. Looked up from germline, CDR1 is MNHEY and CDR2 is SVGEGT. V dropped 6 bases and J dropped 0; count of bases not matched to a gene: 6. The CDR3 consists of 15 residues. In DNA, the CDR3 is TGTGCCAGCAGCGTAGCGGGAGAGGGCTCCTACGAGCAGTACTTC. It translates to CASSVAGEGSYEQYF.

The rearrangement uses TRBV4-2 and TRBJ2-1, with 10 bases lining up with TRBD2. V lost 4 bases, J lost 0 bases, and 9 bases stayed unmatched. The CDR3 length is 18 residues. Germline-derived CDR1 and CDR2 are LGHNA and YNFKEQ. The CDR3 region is CASSRMLPSGSSYNEQFF. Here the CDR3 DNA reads TGTGCCAGCAGCCGCATGCTACCTAGCGGGAGCTCCTACAATGAGCAGTTCTTC.

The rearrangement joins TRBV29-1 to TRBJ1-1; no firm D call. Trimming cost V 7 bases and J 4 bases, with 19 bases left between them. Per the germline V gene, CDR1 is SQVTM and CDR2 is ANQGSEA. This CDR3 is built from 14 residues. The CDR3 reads CSARGRFRGTEAFF. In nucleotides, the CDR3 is TGCAGCGCCCGAGGTAGGTTCCGAGGCACTGAAGCTTTCTTT.

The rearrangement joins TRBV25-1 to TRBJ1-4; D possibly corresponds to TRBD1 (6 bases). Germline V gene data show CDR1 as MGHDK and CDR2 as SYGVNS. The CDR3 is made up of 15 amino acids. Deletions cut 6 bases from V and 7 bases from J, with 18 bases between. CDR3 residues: CASRTLGAVGEKLFF. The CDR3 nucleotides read TGTGCCAGCAGAACCCTGGGGGCAGTAGGTGAAAAACTGTTTTTT.

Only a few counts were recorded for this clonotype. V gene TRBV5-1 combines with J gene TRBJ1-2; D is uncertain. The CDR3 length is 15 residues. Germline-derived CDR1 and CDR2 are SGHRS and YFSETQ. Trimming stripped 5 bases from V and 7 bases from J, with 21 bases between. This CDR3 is CASRARGLTVSGYTF. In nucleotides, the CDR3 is TGCGCCAGCAGAGCTCGCGGGTTAACTGTTTCTGGCTACACCTTC.

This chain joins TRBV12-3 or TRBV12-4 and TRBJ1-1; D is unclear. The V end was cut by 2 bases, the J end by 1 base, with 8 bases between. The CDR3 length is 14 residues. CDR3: CASSLWRQNTEAFF. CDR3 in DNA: TGTGCCAGCAGTTTATGGCGGCAGAACACTGAAGCTTTCTTT.

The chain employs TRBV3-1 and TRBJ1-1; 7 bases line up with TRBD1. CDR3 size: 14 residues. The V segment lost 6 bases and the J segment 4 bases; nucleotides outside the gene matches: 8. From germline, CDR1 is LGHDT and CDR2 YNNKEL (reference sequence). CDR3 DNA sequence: TGTGCCAGCAGAAGAAACAGGGGCGTCACTGAAGCTTTCTTT. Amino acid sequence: CASRRNRGVTEAFF.